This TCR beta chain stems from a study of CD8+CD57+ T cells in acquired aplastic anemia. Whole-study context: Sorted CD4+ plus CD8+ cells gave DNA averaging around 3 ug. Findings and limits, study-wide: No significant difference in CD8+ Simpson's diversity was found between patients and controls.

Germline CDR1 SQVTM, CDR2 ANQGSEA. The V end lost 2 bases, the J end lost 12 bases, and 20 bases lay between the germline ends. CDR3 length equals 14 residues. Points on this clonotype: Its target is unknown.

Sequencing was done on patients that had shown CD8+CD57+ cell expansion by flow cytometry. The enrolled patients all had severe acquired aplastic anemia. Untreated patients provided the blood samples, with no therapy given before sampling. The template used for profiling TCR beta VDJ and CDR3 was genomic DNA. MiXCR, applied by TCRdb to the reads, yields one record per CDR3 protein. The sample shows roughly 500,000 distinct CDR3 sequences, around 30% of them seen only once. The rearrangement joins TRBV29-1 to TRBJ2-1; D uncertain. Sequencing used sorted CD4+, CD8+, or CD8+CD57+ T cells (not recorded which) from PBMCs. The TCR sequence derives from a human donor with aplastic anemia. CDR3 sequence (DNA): TGCAGCGTTGAATACATCTTAGTTATCGATGGGCAGTTCTTC. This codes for CSVEYILVIDGQFF.